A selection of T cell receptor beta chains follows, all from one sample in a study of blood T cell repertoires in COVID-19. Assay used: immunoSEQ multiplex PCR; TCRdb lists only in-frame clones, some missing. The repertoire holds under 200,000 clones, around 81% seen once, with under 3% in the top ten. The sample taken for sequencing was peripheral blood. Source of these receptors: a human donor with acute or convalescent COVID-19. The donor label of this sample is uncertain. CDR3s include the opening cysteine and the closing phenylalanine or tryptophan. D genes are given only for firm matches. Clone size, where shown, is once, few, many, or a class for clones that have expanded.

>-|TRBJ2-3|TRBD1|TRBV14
TGTGCCAGCAGCCACCGGGACAGGGGCACAGATACGCAGTATTTT
CASSHRDRGTDTQYF
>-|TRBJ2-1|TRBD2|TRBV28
TGTGCCAGCACCAAGTGGACTAGCGGGACTGAGGAGCAGTTCTTC
CASTKWTSGTEEQFF
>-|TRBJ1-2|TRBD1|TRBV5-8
TGTGCCAGCAGCTCGAGGACAGGGAGCTATGGCTACACCTTC
CASSSRTGSYGYTF
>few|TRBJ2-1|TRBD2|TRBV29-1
TGCAGCGTTCGGCGGGGGGGCGGGTTCAATGAGCAGTTCTTC
CSVRRGGGFNEQFF
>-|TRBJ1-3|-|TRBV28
TGTGCCAGCAGTTTGGGCAGGCAGCTCACCATATATTTT
CASSLGRQLTIYF
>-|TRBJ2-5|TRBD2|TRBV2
TGTGCCAGCAGCCCCCCTGGACTAGCGGGGGGCCTCTCCCTACAAGAGACCCAGTACTTC
CASSPPGLAGGLSLQETQYF
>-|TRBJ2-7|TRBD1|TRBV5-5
TGTGCCAGCAGCTTATGGGGGGGACAGGGTCTATACGAGCAGTACTTC
CASSLWGGQGLYEQYF
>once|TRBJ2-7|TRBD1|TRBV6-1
TGTGCCAGCAGTGACCTTCGACAGGGAAGCGAGCAGTACTTC
CASSDLRQGSEQYF
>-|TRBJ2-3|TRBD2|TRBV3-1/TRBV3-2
TGTGCCAGCAGCCGACTAGCTGCCGACACAGATACGCAGTATTTT
CASSRLAADTDTQYF
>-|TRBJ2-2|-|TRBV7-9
TGTGCCAGCAGCTTAGTAGTGGCCGGGGAGCTGTTTTTT
CASSLVVAGELFF
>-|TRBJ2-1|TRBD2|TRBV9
TGTGCCAGCAGCGATGGACTAGTGAATGAGCAGTTCTTC
CASSDGLVNEQFF
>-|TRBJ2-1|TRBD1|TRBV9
TGTGCCAGCAGCTCCTCACCACCGGGACAGGGCTTCAATGAGCAGTTCTTC
CASSSSPPGQGFNEQFF
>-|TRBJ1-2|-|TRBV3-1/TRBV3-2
TGTGCCAGCAGCCAAGGCCCCGACAAGGTTGGTTACACCTTC
CASSQGPDKVGYTF
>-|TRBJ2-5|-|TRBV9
TGTGCCAGCAGCGTAGCGGGGGAGTGGGCGACCCAGTACTTC
CASSVAGEWATQYF
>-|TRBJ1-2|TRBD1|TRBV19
TGTGCCAGTAGCCCGGGACAGGCCTACTATGGCTACACCTTC
CASSPGQAYYGYTF
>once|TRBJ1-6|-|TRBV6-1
TGTGCCAGCAGTGATTTGGGACTCCCTAATTCACCCCTCCACTTT
CASSDLGLPNSPLHF
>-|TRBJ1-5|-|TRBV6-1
TGTGCCAGCAGTGAAGGAAGCCAGCCCCAGCATTTT
CASSEGSQPQHF
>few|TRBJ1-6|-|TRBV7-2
TGTGCCAGCAGCTTAGAGGCGGCAGGGAATTCACCCCTCCACTTT
CASSLEAAGNSPLHF
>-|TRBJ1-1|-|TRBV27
TGTGCCAGTCAGCGGGAGGAAAGGCACGATTGGGAGTTGTGGGGCACTGAAGCTTTCTTT
CASQREERHDWELWGTEAFF
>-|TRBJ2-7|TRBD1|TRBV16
TGTGCCAGCAGCCAATCGAATTGGGACAGGGACTCCTACGAGCAGTACTTC
CASSQSNWDRDSYEQYF